This T cell receptor beta chain is from a study of blood T cell repertoires in COVID-19. At the level of the study: PBMCs, B-cell-depleted T cells, or T cells provided the cDNA or gDNA that made up the material.

The CDR3 totals 12 residues. Trimming took off 5 bases at V and 5 bases at J, with 9 bases between the two ends. The V gene's germline CDR1 is MNHNS and CDR2 SASEGT. Method: immunoSEQ multiplex PCR; TCRdb's copy keeps in-frame clones and lacks some. Among 200,000 to 300,000 clones listed, about 79% were seen once. This receptor was identified in a man aged 80 or over with acute or convalescent COVID-19. The sequencing input was peripheral blood. V usage is TRBV6-1 and J usage is TRBJ2-5; D is unresolved. CDR3: CASSWAMETQYF. The CDR3 nucleotides are TGTGCCAGCAGTTGGGCGATGGAGACCCAGTACTTC.